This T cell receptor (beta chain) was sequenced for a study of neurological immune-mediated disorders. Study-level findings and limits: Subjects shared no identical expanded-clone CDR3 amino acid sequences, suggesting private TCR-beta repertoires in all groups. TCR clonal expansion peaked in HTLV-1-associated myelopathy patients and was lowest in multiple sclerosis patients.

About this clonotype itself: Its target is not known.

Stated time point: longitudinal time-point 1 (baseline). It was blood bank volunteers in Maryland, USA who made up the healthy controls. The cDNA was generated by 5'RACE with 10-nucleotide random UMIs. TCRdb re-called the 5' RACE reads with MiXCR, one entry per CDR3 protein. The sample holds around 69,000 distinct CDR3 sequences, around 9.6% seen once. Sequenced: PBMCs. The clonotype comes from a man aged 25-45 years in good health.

The CDR3: CASSVGGSNTGELFF. CDR3 DNA: TGTGCCAGCAGTGTTGGCGGGTCGAACACCGGGGAGCTGTTTTTT. The rearrangement joins TRBV2 to TRBJ2-2; D perhaps matches TRBD2 (5 bases). V lost 4 bases, J lost 0 bases, and 9 bases lay in between. The CDR3 loop spans 15 amino acids. Germline V gives CDR1 SNHLY, CDR2 FYNNEI.